This TCR beta chain was identified during a study of cytomegalovirus exposure and HLA in healthy donors. Amplification used 60 Vbeta primers and 13 Jbeta primers. Profiling relied on immunoSEQ multiplex PCR, and the TCRdb table lists in-frame clones only, not all of them. This table has over 150,000 clones, under 80% appearing once. V lost 3 bases, J lost 3 bases, and 18 bases lay in between. The germline V gene has CDR1 LNHNV and CDR2 YYDKDF (reference sequence). CDR3 length: 17 residues. The receptor was isolated from a young man in good health and CMV-seronegative. V gene TRBV15 combines with J gene TRBJ2-1; D is unresolved. Sample: PBMCs. The CDR3 nucleotides are TGTGCCACCAGCAGCCTGATCGCGGAGAAATACTACAATGAGCAGTTCTTC. As protein: CATSSLIAEKYYNEQFF.